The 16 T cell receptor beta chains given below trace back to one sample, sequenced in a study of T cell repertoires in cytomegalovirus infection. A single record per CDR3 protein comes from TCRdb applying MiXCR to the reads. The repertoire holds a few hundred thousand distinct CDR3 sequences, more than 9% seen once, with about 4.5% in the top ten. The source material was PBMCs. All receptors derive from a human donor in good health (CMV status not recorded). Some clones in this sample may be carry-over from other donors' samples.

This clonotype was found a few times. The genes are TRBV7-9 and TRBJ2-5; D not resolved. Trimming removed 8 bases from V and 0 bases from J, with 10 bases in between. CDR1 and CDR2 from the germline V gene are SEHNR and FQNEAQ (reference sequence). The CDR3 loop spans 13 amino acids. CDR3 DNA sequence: TGTGCCAGCGCCCCCTCGGACCAAGAGACCCAGTACTTC. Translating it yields CASAPSDQETQYF.

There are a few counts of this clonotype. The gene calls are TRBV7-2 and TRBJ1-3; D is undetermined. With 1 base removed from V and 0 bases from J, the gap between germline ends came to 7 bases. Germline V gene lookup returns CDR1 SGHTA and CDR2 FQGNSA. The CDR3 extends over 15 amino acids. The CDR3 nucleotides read TGTGCCAGCAGCTTAGATTCCGGCTCTGGAAACACCATATATTTT. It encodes CASSLDSGSGNTIYF.

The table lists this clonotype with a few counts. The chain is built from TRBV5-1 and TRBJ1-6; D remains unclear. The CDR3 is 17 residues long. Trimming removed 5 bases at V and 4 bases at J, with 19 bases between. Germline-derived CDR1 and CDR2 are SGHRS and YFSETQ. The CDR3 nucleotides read TGCGCCAGCAGGTCCGCTTCTATGGGCAGATATAATTCACCCCTCCACTTT. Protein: CASRSASMGRYNSPLHF.

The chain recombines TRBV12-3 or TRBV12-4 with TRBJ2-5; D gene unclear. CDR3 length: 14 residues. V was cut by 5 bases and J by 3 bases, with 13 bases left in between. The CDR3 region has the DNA TGTGCCAGCAGTACTCAGGACCCAGAAGAGACCCAGTACTTC. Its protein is CASSTQDPEETQYF.

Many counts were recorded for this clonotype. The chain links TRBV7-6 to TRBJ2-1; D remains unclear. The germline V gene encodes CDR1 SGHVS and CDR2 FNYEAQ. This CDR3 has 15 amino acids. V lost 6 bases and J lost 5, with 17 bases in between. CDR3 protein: CASRFRSGRNNEQFF. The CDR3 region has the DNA TGTGCCAGCAGATTCCGATCAGGACGAAACAATGAGCAGTTCTTC.

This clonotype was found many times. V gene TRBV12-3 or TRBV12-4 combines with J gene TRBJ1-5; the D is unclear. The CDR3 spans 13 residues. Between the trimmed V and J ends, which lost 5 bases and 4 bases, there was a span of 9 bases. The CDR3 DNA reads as TGTGCCAGCAGTATGGTTCAGAATCAGCCCCAGCATTTT. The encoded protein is CASSMVQNQPQHF.

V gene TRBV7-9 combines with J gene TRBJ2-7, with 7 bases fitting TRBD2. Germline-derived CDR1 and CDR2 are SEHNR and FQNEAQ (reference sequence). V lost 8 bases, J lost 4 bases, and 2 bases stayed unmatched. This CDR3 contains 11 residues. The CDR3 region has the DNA TGTGCCAGCGAGCGGGATTACGAGCAGTACTTC. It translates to CASERDYEQYF.

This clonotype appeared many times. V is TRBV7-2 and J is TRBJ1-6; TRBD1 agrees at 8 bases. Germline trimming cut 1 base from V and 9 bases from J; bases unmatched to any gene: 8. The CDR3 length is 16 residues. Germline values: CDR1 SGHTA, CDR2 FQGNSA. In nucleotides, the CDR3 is TGTGCCAGCAGCTTAGGGGTAGCAGGGGGCGGTTCACCCCTCCACTTT. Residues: CASSLGVAGGGSPLHF.

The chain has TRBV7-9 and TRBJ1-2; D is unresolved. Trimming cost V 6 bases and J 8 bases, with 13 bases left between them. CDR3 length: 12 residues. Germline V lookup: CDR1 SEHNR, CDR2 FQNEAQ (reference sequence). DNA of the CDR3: TGTGCCAGCAGGAAAGAATACTGGGGCTACACCTTC. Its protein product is CASRKEYWGYTF.

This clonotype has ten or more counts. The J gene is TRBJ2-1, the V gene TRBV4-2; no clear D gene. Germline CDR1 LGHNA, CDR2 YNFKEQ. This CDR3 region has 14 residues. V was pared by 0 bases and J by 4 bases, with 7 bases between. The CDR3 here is CASSQDSGYNEQFF. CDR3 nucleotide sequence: TGTGCCAGCAGCCAAGATAGTGGTTACAATGAGCAGTTCTTC.

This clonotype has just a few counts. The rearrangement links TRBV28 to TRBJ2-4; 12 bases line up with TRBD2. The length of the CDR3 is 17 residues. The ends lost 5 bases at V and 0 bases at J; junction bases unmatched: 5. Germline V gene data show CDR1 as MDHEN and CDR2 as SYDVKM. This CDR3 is CASSLAGGSLAKNIQYF. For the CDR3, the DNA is TGTGCCAGCAGTCTAGCGGGAGGGTCCTTAGCCAAAAACATTCAGTACTTC.

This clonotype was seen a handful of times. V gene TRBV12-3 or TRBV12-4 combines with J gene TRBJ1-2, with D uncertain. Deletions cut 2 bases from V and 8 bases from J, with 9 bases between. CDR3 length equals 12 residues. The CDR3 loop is CASSLSRNGYTF. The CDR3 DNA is TGTGCCAGCAGTTTATCGCGGAACGGCTACACCTTC.

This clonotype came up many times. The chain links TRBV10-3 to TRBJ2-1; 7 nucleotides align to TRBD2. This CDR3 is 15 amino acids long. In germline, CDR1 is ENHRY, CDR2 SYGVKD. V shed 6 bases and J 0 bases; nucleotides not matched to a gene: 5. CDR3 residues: CAIRGEGISYNEQFF. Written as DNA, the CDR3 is TGTGCCATCAGAGGGGAGGGGATCTCCTACAATGAGCAGTTCTTC.

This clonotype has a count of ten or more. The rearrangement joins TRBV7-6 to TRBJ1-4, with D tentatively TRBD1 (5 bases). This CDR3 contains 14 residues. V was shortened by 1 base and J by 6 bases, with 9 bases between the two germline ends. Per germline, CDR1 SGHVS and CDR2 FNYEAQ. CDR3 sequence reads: CASSLEGKDEKLFF. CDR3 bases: TGTGCCAGCAGCTTAGAGGGGAAAGATGAAAAACTGTTTTTT.

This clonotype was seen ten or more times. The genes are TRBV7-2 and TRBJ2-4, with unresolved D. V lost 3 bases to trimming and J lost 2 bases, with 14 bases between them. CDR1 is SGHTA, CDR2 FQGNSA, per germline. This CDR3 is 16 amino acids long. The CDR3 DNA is TGTGCCAGCAGCTTTGCTTCGGACGGGCCCAAAAACATTCAGTACTTC. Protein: CASSFASDGPKNIQYF.

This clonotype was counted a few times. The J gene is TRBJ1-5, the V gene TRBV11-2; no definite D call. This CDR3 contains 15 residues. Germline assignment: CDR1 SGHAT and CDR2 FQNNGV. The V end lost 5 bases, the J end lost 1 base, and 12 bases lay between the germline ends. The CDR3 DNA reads TGTGCCAGCAGCCCCGGGGTAGCGAGCAATCAGCCCCAGCATTTT. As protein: CASSPGVASNQPQHF.